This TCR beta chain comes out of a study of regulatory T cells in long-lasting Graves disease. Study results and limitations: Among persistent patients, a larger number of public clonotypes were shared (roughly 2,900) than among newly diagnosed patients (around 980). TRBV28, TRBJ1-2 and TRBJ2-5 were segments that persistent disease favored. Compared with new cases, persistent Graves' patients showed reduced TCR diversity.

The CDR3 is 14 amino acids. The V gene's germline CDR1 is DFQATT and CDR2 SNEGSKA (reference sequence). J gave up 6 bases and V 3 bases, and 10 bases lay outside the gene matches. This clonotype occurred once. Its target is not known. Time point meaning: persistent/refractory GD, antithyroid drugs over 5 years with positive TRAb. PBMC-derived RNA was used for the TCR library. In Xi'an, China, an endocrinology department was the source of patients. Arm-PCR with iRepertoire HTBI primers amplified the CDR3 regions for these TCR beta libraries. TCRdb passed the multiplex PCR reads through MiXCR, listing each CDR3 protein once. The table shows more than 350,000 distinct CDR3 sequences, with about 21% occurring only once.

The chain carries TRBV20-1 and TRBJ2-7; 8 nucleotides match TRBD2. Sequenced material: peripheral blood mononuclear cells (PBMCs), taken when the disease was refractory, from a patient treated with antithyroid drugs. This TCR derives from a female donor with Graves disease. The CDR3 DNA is TGCAGTGCTAGTTCAAGCGGGAGTGTTTCCGAGCAGTACTTC. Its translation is CSASSSGSVSEQYF.